Listed here is a single T cell receptor beta chain. Its target is not known. Assay: immunoSEQ multiplex PCR; the TCRdb copy retains only in-frame clones and omits some. This table holds 150,000 to 200,000 clones, around 86% found once. The germline V gene encodes CDR1 SGHDT and CDR2 YYEEEE. This CDR3 is built from 17 residues. With V trimmed by 5 bases and J by 1 base, 10 bases remained unmatched. This sample was included in a study of T cell responses to AZD1222 COVID-19 vaccine. General study points: Repertoire collection took place solely once the T cell response had peaked. A reported finding is that nearly half of spike-specific TCRs target unmutated variant regions.

This clonotype was obtained from an adult in good health. The genes are TRBV5-6 and TRBJ2-2; 8 bases align to TRBD1. Specimen: peripheral blood, collected on day 0 of MenACWY control vaccination. The CDR3 here is CASSFILTGENTGELFF. The CDR3 nucleotides read TGTGCCAGCAGTTTTATTCTGACAGGGGAGAACACCGGGGAGCTGTTTTTT.